This T cell receptor beta chain was profiled in a study of CD8+ T cells in alopecia areata. Study outcomes and limitations: Alphabeta T cells residing in normal skin are also sequenced in scalp samples.

Remarks on this clone: Its antigen remains unknown.

Between the trimmed V and J ends, which lost 4 bases and 4 bases, there was a span of 19 bases. Per germline, CDR1 SGHDN and CDR2 FVKESK. This CDR3 contains 16 residues. RNA extraction was followed by reverse transcription into cDNA, which acted as the sequencing template. Repertoires were generated with immunoSEQ multiplex PCR, while TCRdb's copy carries only in-frame clones and drops some. The sample has about 270,000 clones, 60% seen once. The treatment: oral pan-JAK inhibitor, 5-10 mg twice daily. Individuals with alopecia areata gave both lesional scalp punch biopsies and peripheral blood for collection.

The clonotype originates from a human donor with alopecia areata. The sample here was CD4+ T cells sorted from blood, taken at roughly week 52, from a patient treated with tofacitinib. The chain links TRBV14 to TRBJ1-2; D is ambiguous. The DNA for the CDR3 is TGTGCCAGCAGCCCCTTGACCGCCCCGCCCCCCTATGGCTACACCTTC. It codes for CASSPLTAPPPYGYTF.